These 8 T cell receptor beta chains were all obtained from the same sample, sequenced in a study of T cells in tuberculosis. Time point reported: new active TB diagnosis, blood taken before or within 7 days of starting treatment. The table came from immunoSEQ multiplex PCR; TCRdb's copy has only in-frame clones and leaves some out. The sample consists of tens of thousands of clones, around 94% of them appearing once. Specimen: PBMCs, collected at tuberculosis diagnosis. Receptors were obtained from an adult with tuberculosis.

Comment on this clone: The sample holds other DNA sequences that translate to the same CDR3. The rearrangement links TRBV29-1 to TRBJ1-3, with a weak D call TRBD1 (5 bases). V was pared by 6 bases and J by 0 bases, with 12 bases between. Germline CDR1 and CDR2: SQVTM and ANQGSEA. The CDR3 contains 14 residues. The CDR3 region has the DNA TGCAGCGTGGGAACAGGTTCCTCTGGAAACACCATATATTTT. Translated, it gives CSVGTGSSGNTIYF.

This clone has only one observation. This chain links TRBV6-5 with TRBJ2-5; 8 bases match TRBD2. With 5 bases clipped from V and 5 bases from J, the junction kept 7 bases outside the gene matches. Germline V gene sequence: CDR1 MNHEY, CDR2 SVGAGI. This CDR3 comprises 14 residues. The CDR3 reads CASSRRTSRETQYF. The CDR3 DNA sequence: TGTGCCAGCAGTCGACGGACTAGCCGGGAGACCCAGTACTTC.

The V call is TRBV14, the J call TRBJ2-5; 8 bases align to TRBD2. Germline V gene sequence: CDR1 SGHDN, CDR2 FVKESK. The CDR3 loop spans 18 amino acids. The junction had 14 bases not matched to a gene; V was cut back by 0 bases and J by 5 bases. CDR3 protein: CASSQDWASGLPRETQYF. For the CDR3, the DNA is TGTGCCAGCAGCCAAGATTGGGCTAGCGGGCTCCCGAGGGAGACCCAGTACTTC.

The chain employs TRBV10-3 and TRBJ1-1, with TRBD1 matching 8 bases. Germline V lookup: CDR1 ENHRY, CDR2 SYGVKD. V lost 6 bases, J lost 3 bases, and 3 bases stayed unmatched. This CDR3 has 13 residues. CDR3 loop: CAISGQGDTEAFF. The CDR3 region has the DNA TGTGCCATCAGCGGACAGGGCGACACTGAAGCTTTCTTT.

The chain employs TRBV28 and TRBJ2-7; 10 nucleotides line up with TRBD1. Germline V lookup: CDR1 MDHEN, CDR2 SYDVKM. V lost 6 bases, J lost 4 bases, and 6 bases stayed unmatched. This CDR3 spans 14 amino acids. CDR3 sequence: CASRQGQGGYEQYF. CDR3 nucleotides: TGTGCCAGCAGACAAGGACAGGGGGGGTACGAGCAGTACTTC.

J is TRBJ1-1 and V is TRBV4-1; a weak D match, TRBD1 (6 bases). The CDR3 has 15 residues. CDR1 MGHRA and CDR2 YSYEKL come from the germline V gene. The ends were cut back, 1 base at V and 3 bases at J, with 12 bases in the middle. The CDR3 reads CASSQVPAGDTEAFF. In DNA, the CDR3 is TGCGCCAGCAGCCAAGTCCCGGCAGGGGACACTGAAGCTTTCTTT.

In nucleotides, the CDR3 is TGTGCCAGCAGCTTACAGGCCCCCCACAGGAACGGTGGCTATGGCTACACCTTC. Amino acid sequence: CASSLQAPHRNGGYGYTF. The rearrangement links TRBV7-2 to TRBJ1-2, with a weak D call TRBD1 (5 bases). The CDR3 totals 18 residues. The V gene lost 2 bases and the J gene lost 4 bases, with 23 bases spanning the gap. Germline V gene data show CDR1 as SGHTA and CDR2 as FQGNSA.

The CDR3 DNA follows: TGTGCCTGGAGAGTGGCAGGGAATGGTCGTGTTGAGCAGTTCTTC. Protein: CAWRVAGNGRVEQFF. The chain recombines TRBV30 with TRBJ2-1; a weak D match, TRBD1 (5 bases). Germline V gene sequence: CDR1 GTSNPN, CDR2 SVGIG (reference sequence). The V and J ends lost 3 bases and 9 bases respectively, with 21 bases between them. The CDR3 runs 15 residues. The full variable domain, in which reference TRBV30 and TRBJ2-1 provide the parts outside the CDR3, is SQTIHQWPATLVQPVGSPLSLECTVEGTSNPNLYWYRQAAGRGLQLLFYSVGIGQISSEVPQNLSASRPQDRQFILSSKKLLLSDSGFYLCAWRVAGNGRVEQFFGPGTRLTVL.